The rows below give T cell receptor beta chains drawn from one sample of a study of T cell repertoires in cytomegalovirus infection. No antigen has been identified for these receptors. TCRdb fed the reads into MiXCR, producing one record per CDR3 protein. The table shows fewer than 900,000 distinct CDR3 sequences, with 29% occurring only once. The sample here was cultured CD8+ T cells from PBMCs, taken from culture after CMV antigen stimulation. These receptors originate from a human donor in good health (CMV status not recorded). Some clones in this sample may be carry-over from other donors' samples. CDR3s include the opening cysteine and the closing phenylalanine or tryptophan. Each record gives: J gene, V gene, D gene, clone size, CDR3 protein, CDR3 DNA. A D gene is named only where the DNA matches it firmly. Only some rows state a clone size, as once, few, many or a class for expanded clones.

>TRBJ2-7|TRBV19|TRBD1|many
CASSIGTGTYEQYF
TGTGCCAGTAGTATCGGGACAGGGACCTACGAGCAGTACTTC
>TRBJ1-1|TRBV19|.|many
CASRWGNTEAFF
TGTGCCAGTAGATGGGGGAACACTGAAGCTTTCTTT
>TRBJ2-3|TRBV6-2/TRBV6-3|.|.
CASTQGGRGRTDTQYF
TGTGCCAGCACCCAGGGGGGGCGAGGAAGAACAGATACGCAGTATTTT
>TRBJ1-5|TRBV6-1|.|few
CASSGNKNQPQHF
TGTGCCAGCAGTGGGAATAAGAATCAGCCCCAGCATTTT
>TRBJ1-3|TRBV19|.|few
CASSFSTGTGNTIYF
TGTGCCAGTAGCTTCTCGACTGGGACTGGAAACACCATATATTTT
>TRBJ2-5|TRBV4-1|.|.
CASSQVWLPQETQYF
TGCGCCAGCAGCCAAGTGTGGTTACCACAAGAGACCCAGTACTTC
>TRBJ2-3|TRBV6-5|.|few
CASSYSRGDAITDTQYF
TGTGCCAGCAGTTACTCTAGGGGGGACGCAATCACAGATACGCAGTATTTT
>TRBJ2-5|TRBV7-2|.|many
CASSLANAEETQYF
TGTGCCAGCAGCTTAGCGAACGCAGAAGAGACCCAGTACTTC
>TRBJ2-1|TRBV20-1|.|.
CSARVAPAYNGEQFF
TGCAGTGCTAGAGTAGCACCCGCCTACAATGGTGAGCAGTTCTTC
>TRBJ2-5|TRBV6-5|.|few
CASSYSHREGETQYF
TGTGCCAGCAGTTACTCGCACAGGGAGGGAGAGACCCAGTACTTC
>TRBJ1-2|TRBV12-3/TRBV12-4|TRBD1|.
CASSLVGRGLGYGYTF
TGTGCCAGCAGTCTAGTGGGGAGGGGGCTAGGCTATGGCTACACCTTC
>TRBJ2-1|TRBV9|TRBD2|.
CASSVVGGQRGYNEQFF
TGTGCCAGCAGCGTAGTGGGCGGCCAGCGGGGTTACAATGAGCAGTTCTTC
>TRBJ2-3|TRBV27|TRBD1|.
CASSWDRGTLGDTQYF
TGTGCCAGCAGTTGGGACAGGGGGACCCTAGGAGATACGCAGTATTTT
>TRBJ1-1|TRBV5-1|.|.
CASRTTPERITEAFF
TGCGCCAGCCGAACGACTCCGGAGAGGATCACTGAAGCTTTCTTT
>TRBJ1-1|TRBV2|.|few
CASLGGRTEAFF
TGTGCCAGCCTTGGTGGGAGGACTGAAGCTTTCTTT
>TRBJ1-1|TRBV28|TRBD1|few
CASSPLQGLKTEAFF
TGTGCCAGCAGTCCCCTACAGGGGTTGAAAACTGAAGCTTTCTTT
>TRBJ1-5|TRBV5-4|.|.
CASSSGVDGNQPQHF
TGTGCCAGCAGCTCGGGGGTCGATGGCAATCAGCCCCAGCATTTT
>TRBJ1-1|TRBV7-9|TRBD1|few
CASSSPDLWDRGQGTEAFF
TGTGCCAGCAGCTCCCCAGACCTCTGGGACAGGGGGCAGGGCACTGAAGCTTTCTTT
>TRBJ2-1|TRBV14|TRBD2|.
CASSQDPSGGHSYNEQFF
TGTGCCAGCAGCCAAGATCCTAGCGGGGGGCACTCCTACAATGAGCAGTTCTTC
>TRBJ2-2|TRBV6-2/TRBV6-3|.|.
CASSERVAFTGELFF
TGTGCCAGCAGTGAACGAGTAGCCTTCACCGGGGAGCTGTTTTTT
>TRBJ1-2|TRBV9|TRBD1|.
CASSGTGVRGYTF
TGTGCCAGCAGCGGGACAGGGGTCCGGGGCTACACCTTC
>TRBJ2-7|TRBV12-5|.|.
CASGLVGEEAYEQYF
TGTGCTAGTGGTTTGGTAGGGGAGGAGGCCTACGAGCAGTACTTC
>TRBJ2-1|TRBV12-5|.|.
CASGFSPGEQNEQFF
TGTGCTAGTGGTTTTTCTCCAGGGGAGCAAAATGAGCAGTTCTTC
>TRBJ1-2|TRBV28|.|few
CASSLRGPGIANYGYTF
TGTGCCAGCAGTTTACGGGGGCCGGGGATCGCCAACTATGGCTACACCTTC
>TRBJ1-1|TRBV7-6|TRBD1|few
CASSSFDREATEAFF
TGTGCCAGCAGCTCTTTCGACAGGGAGGCCACTGAAGCTTTCTTT
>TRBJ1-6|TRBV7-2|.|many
CASSSRLLFNSPLHF
TGTGCCAGCAGCTCCCGACTCCTCTTTAATTCACCCCTCCACTTT
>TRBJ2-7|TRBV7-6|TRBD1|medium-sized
CASSESGGAIYEQYF
TGTGCCAGCAGCGAATCAGGGGGCGCGATCTACGAGCAGTACTTC
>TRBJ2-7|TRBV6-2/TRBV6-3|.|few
CASSYMSSYEQYF
TGTGCCAGCAGTTACATGAGTAGCTACGAGCAGTACTTC
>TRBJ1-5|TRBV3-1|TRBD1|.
CASSHSTQGGNQPQHF
TGTGCCAGCAGCCATTCTACACAGGGGGGAAATCAGCCCCAGCATTTT
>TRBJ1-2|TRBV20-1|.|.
CSARIDKSQGIANYGYTF
TGCAGTGCTAGAATTGACAAATCGCAGGGTATAGCTAACTATGGCTACACCTTC
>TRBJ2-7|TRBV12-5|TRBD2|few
CASGFPLAGGSYEQYF
TGTGCTAGTGGTTTTCCTCTAGCGGGGGGTTCCTACGAGCAGTACTTC
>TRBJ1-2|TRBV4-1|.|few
CASSQDSGSGYTF
TGCGCCAGCAGCCAAGATTCAGGGTCGGGCTACACCTTC
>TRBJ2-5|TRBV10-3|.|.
CAISESMQGGTKTQYF
TGTGCCATCAGTGAGTCGATGCAGGGTGGAACCAAGACCCAGTACTTC
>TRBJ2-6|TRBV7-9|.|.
CASSNTHSGANVLTF
TGTGCCAGCAGCAACACTCACTCTGGGGCCAACGTCCTGACTTTC
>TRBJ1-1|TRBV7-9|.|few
CASSSVGRPTEAFF
TGTGCCAGCAGCTCAGTTGGACGACCGACTGAAGCTTTCTTT
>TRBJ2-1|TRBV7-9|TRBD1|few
CASSPDSGQGYNEQFF
TGTGCCAGCAGCCCTGACTCGGGACAGGGGTACAATGAGCAGTTCTTC
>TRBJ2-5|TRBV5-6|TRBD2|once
CASSLAGGLAGEETQYF
TGTGCCAGCAGCTTGGCGGGCGGACTAGCGGGGGAAGAGACCCAGTACTTC
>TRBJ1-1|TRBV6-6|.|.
CASSMGYTFF
TGTGCCAGCAGCATGGGATATACTTTCTTT
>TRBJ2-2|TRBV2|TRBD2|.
CASITGTTNTGELFF
TGTGCCAGCATTACCGGGACTACGAACACCGGGGAGCTGTTTTTT
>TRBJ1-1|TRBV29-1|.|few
CSPRGGSEAFF
TGCAGCCCCCGGGGAGGGTCTGAAGCTTTCTTT
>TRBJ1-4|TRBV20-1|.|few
CSARDLYTKGGGDEKLFF
TGCAGTGCTAGAGATCTATACACGAAGGGAGGAGGGGATGAAAAACTGTTTTTT